This T cell receptor (beta chain) was recorded in a study of blood T cell repertoires in COVID-19. Repertoires were generated with immunoSEQ multiplex PCR, while TCRdb's copy carries only in-frame clones and drops some. The sample lists 150,000 to 200,000 clones; roughly 80% were seen once. A case of COVID-19 had been met by exposed participants within 2 weeks before study entry. CDR1 and CDR2 (germline): SEHNR, FQNEAQ (reference sequence). The CDR3 covers 15 residues. With 4 bases clipped from V and 9 bases from J, the junction kept 6 bases outside the gene matches. This receptor was taken from a man between 60 and 75 years old who had been exposed to COVID-19. The sequenced sample was PBMCs or T cells enriched from blood (not recorded which). This rearrangement joins TRBV7-9 to TRBJ1-6; 10 bases match TRBD1. This CDR3 reads CASSWGGQGTSPLHF. CDR3 nucleotide sequence: TGTGCCAGCAGCTGGGGGGGACAGGGGACTTCACCCCTCCACTTT.